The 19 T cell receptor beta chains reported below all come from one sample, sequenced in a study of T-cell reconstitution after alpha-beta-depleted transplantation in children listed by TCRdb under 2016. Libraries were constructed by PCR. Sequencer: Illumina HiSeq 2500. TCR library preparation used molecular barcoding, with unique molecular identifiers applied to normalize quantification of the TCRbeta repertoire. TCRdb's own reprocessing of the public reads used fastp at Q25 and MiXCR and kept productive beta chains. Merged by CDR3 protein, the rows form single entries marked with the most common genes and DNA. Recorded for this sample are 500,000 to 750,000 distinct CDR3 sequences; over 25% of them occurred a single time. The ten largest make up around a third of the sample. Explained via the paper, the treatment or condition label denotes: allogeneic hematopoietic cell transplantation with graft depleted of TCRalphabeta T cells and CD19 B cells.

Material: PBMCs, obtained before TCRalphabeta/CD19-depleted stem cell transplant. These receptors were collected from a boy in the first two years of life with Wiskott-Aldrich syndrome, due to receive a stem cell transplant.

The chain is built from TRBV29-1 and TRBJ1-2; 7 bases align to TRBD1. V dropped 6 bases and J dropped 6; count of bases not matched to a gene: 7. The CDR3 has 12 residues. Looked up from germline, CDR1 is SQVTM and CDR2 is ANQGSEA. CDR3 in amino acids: CSVERGRDGYTF. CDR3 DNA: TGCAGCGTAGAAAGGGGGCGCGATGGCTACACCTTC. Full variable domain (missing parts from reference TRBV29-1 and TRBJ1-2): SAVISQKPSRDICQRGTSLTIQCQVDSQVTMMFWYRQQPGQSLTLIATANQGSEATYESGFVIDKFPISRPNLTFSTLTVSNMSPEDSSIYLCSVERGRDGYTFGSGTRLTVV.

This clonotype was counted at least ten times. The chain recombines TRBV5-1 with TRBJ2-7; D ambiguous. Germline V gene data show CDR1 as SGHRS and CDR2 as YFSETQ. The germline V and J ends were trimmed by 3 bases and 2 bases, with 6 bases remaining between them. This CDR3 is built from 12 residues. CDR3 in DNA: TGCGCCAGCAGCTCCCCTACCTACGAGCAGTACTTC. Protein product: CASSSPTYEQYF.

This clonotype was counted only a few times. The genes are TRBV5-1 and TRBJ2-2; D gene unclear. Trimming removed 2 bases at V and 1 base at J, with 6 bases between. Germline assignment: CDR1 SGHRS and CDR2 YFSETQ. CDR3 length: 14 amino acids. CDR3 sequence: CASSLRRNTGELFF. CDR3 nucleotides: TGCGCCAGCAGCTTAAGACGGAACACCGGGGAGCTGTTTTTT.

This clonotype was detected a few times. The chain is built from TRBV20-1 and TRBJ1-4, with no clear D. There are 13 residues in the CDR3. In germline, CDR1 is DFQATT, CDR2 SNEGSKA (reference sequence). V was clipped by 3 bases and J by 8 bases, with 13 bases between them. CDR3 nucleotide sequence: TGCAGTGCTAGCGATGGGGTTGGAGAAAAACTGTTTTTT. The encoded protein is CSASDGVGEKLFF.

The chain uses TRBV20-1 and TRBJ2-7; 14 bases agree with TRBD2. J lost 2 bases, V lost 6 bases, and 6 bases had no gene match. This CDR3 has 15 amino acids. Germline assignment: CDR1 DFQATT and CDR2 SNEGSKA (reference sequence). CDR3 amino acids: CSASRLAGGAYEQYF. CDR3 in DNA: TGCAGTGCGAGCCGACTAGCGGGAGGGGCCTACGAGCAGTACTTC.

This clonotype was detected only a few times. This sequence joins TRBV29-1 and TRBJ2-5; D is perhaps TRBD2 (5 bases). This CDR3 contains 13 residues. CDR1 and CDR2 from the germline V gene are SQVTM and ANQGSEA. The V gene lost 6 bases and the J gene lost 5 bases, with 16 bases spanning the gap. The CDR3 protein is CSVPGFSHETQYF. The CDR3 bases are TGCAGCGTCCCGGGATTTAGCCATGAGACCCAGTACTTC.

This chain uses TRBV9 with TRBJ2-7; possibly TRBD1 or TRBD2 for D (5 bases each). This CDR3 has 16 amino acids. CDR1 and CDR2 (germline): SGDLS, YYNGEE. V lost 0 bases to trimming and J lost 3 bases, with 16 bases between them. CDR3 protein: CASSVGGGPRGYEQYF. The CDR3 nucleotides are TGTGCCAGCAGCGTAGGAGGCGGGCCAAGGGGCTACGAGCAGTACTTC. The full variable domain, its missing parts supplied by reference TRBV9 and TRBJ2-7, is DSGVTQTPKHLITATGQRVTLRCSPRSGDLSVYWYQQSLDQGLQFLIQYYNGEERAKGNILERFSAQQFPDLHSELNLSSLELGDSALYFCASSVGGGPRGYEQYFGPGTRLTVT.

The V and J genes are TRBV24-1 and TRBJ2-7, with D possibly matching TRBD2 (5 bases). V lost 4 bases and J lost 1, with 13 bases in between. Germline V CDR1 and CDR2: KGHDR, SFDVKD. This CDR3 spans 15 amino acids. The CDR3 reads CATSDPAASSYEQYF. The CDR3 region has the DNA TGTGCCACCAGTGACCCAGCGGCCTCATCCTACGAGCAGTACTTC.

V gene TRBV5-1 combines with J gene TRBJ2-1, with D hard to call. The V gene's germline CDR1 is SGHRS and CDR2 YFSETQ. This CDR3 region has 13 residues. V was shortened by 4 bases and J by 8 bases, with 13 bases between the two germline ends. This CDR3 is CASSNWAADEQFF. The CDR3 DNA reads TGCGCCAGCAGCAACTGGGCCGCGGATGAGCAGTTCTTC.

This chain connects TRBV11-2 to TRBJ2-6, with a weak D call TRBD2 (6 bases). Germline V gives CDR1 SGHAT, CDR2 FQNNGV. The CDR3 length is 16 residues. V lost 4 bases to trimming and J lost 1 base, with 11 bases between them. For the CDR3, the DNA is TGTGCCAGCAGCTCCTCCGGGACTTCTGGGGCCAACGTCCTGACTTTC. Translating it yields CASSSSGTSGANVLTF.

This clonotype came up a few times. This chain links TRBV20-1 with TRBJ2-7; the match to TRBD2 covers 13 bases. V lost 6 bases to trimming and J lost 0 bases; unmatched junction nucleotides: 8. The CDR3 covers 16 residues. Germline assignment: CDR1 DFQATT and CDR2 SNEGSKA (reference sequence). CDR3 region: CSASGTSGTRSYEQYF. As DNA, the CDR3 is TGCAGTGCCAGTGGGACTAGCGGGACCCGCTCCTACGAGCAGTACTTC.

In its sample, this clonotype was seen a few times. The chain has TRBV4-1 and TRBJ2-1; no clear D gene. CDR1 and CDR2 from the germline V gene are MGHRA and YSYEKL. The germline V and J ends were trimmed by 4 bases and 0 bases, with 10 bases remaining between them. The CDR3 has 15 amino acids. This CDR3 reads CASSLAARSYNEQFF. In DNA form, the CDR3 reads TGCGCCAGCAGCCTGGCGGCCCGCTCCTACAATGAGCAGTTCTTC.

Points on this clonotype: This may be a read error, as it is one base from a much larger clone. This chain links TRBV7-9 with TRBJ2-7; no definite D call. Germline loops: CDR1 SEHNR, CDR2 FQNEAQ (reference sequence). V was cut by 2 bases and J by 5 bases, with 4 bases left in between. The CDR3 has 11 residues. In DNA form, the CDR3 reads TGTGCCAGCAGCTTAATCGACGAGCAGTACTTC. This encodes CASSLIDEQYF.

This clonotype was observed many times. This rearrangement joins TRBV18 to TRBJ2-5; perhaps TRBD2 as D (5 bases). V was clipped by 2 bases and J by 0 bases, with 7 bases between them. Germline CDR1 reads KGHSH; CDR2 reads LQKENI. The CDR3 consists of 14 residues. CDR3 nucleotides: TGTGCCAGCTCACCAGGCGGGTACCAAGAGACCCAGTACTTC. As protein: CASSPGGYQETQYF.

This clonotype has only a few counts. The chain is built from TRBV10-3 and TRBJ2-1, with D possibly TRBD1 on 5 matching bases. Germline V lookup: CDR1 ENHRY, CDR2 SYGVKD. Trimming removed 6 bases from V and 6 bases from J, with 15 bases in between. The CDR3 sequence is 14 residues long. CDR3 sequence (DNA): TGTGCCATCAGATACAGGCCCTCGGGCAATGAGCAGTTCTTC. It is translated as CAIRYRPSGNEQFF.

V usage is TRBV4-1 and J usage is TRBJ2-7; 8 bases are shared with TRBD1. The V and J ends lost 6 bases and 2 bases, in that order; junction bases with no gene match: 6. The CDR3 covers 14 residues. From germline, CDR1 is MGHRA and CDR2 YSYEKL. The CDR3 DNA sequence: TGCGCCAGCAGTGACAGACAGGGGACCTACGAGCAGTACTTC. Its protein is CASSDRQGTYEQYF.

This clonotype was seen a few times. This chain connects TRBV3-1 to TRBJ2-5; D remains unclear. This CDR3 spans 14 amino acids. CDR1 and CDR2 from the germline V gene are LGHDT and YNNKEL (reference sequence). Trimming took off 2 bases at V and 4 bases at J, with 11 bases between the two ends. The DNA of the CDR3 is TGTGCCAGCAGCCAACCCGACCGGCCAGAGACCCAGTACTTC. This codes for CASSQPDRPETQYF.

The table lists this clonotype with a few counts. This CDR3 reads CAWKGGRSYNEQFF. The CDR3 bases are TGTGCCTGGAAGGGGGGGAGGTCCTACAATGAGCAGTTCTTC. The chain links TRBV30 to TRBJ2-1; D possibly corresponds to TRBD2 (7 bases). The CDR3 is made up of 14 amino acids. Looked up from germline, CDR1 is GTSNPN and CDR2 is SVGIG (reference sequence). The V and J ends lost 4 bases and 1 base respectively, with 11 bases between them.

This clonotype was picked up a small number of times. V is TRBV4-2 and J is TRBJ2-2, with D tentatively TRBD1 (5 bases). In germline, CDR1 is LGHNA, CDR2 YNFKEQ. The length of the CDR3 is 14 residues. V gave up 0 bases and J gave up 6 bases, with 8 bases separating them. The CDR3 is CASSQEGRSGELFF. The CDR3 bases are TGTGCCAGCAGCCAAGAGGGGCGGTCCGGGGAGCTGTTTTTT.